Below are 2 T cell receptor beta chains sequenced from a single sample in a study of blood T cell repertoires in COVID-19 (dated by TCRdb to 2018 to 2020). The method behind the library was the immunoSEQ multiplex PCR assay. This immuneACCESS table, as held by TCRdb, lists in-frame sequences with V and J called but not all clones. Of the missing ones, under half trace to an unresolved V gene in checked studies; the others have no known cause. The sample table records 100,000 to 150,000 clones; 85% of these occur just once. Of the sample, over 20% is held by the ten largest clones. The sequencing input was peripheral blood. The receptors originated from a woman over 75 with acute or convalescent COVID-19.

This clone was seen once. The V and J genes are TRBV10-3 and TRBJ1-2; weak D call: TRBD1 (5 bases). The germline CDR1 and CDR2 sequences are ENHRY and SYGVKD. The CDR3 is made up of 15 amino acids. Between the trimmed V and J ends, which lost 3 bases and 4 bases, there was a span of 15 bases. The CDR3 reads CAISEDPLGGYGYTF. The CDR3 DNA is TGTGCCATCAGTGAAGACCCCCTCGGGGGCTATGGCTACACCTTC.

V and J are TRBV7-9 and TRBJ1-3; 8 bases are a match to TRBD1. The V gene's germline CDR1 is SEHNR and CDR2 FQNEAQ (reference sequence). The V segment lost 4 bases and the J segment 0 bases; nucleotides outside the gene matches: 5. The CDR3 has 16 residues. The CDR3, as DNA: TGTGCCAGCAGCTCAACAGGGGGACCCTCTGGAAACACCATATATTTT. Amino acids: CASSSTGGPSGNTIYF.